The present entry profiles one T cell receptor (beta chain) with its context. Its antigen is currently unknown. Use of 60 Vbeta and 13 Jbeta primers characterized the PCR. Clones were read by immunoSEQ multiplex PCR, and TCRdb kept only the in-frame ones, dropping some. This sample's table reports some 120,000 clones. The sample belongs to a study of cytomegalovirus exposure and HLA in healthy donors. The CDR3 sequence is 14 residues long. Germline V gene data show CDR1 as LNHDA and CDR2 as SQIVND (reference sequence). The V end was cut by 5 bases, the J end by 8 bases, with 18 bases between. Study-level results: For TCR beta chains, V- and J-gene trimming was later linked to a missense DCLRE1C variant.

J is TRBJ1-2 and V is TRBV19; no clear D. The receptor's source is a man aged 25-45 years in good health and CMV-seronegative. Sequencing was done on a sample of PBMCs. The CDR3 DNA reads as TGTGCCAGTAGTTCCCCTGGCGGAAACGTCGGCTACACCTTC. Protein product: CASSSPGGNVGYTF.